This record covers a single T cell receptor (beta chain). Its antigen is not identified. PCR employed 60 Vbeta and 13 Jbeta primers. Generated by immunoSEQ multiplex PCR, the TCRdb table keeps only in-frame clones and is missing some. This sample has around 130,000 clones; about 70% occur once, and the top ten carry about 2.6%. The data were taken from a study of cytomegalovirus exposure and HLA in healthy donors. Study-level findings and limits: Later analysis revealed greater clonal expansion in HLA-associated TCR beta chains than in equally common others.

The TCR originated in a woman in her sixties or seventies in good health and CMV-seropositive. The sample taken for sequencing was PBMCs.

The CDR3 DNA sequence: TGTGCCACCAGCAGAGGGGAGGAGGGTACGGCAGAGACCCAGTACTTC. Protein sequence: CATSRGEEGTAETQYF. The V and J genes are TRBV15 and TRBJ2-5; weak D call: TRBD2 (6 bases). This CDR3 contains 16 residues. The germline V gene has CDR1 LNHNV and CDR2 YYDKDF (reference sequence). Trimming took 1 base from V and 4 from J, leaving 16 bases between them.